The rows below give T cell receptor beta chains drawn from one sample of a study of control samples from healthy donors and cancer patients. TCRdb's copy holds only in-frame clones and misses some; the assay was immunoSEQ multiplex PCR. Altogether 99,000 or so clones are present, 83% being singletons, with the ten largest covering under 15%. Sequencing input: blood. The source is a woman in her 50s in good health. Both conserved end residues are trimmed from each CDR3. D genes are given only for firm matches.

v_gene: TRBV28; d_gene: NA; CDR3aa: ASSFDGGGNQPQH
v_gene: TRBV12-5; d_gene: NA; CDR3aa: ASGRTKLNTEAF
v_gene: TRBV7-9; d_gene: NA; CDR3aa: ASEAQIQGTDTQY
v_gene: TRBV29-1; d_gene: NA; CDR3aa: SVVRGSKTQY
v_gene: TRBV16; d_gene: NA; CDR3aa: ASSQSGLTDTQY
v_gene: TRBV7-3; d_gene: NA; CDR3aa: ASSLRPSSYNEQF
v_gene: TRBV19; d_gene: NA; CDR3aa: ASSWGLYTEAF
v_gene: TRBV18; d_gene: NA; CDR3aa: ASSRQNQETQY
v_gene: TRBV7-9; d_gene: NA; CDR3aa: ASSLVGFGEAF
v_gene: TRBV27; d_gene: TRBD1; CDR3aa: ASSPGTGRGNQPQH
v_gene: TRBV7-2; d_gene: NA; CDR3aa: ASSLNSRGEQY
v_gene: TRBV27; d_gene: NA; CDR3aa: ASAGPNMDGYT